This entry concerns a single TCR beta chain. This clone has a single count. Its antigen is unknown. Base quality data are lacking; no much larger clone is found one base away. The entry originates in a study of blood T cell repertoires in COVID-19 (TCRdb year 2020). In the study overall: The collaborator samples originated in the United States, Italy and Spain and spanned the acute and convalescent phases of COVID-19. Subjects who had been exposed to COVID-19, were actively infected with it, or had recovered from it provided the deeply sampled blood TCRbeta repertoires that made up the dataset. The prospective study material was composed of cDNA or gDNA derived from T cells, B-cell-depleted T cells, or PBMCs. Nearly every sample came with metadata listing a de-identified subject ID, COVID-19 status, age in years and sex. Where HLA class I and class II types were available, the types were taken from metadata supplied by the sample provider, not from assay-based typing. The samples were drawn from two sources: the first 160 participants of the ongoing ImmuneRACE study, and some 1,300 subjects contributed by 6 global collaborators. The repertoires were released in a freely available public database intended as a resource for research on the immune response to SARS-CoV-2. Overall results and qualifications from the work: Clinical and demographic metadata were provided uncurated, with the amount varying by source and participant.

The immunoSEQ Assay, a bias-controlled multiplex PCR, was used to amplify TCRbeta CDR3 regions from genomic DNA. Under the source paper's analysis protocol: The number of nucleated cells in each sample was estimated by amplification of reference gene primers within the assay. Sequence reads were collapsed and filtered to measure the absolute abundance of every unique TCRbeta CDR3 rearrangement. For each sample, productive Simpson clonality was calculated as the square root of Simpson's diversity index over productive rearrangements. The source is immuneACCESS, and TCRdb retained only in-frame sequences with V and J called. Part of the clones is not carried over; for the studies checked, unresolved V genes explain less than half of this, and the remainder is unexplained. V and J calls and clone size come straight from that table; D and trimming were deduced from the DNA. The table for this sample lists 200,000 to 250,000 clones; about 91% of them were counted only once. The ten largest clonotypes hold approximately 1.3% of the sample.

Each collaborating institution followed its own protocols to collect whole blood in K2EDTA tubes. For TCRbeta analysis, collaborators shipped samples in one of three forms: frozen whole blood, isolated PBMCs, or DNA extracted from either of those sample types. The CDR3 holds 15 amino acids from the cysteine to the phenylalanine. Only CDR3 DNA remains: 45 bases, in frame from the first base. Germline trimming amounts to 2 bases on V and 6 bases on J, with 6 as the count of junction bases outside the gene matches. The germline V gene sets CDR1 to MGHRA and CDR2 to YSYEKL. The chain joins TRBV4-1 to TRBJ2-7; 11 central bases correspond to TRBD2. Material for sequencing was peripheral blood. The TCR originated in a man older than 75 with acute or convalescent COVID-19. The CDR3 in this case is CASSQTTSGNFEQYF. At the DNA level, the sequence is TGCGCCAGCAGCCAAACGACTAGCGGGAACTTCGAGCAGTACTTC.